The source of this T cell receptor beta chain is a study of cytomegalovirus exposure and HLA in healthy donors. The PCR had 60 Vbeta and 13 Jbeta primers. Clones were sequenced by immunoSEQ multiplex PCR, and TCRdb holds only the in-frame ones, with some missing. The table has fewer than 200,000 clones, 65% to 85% seen once. V shed 5 bases, J shed 5 bases, and the junction held 13 bases outside the gene matches. The CDR3 consists of 17 residues. Germline CDR1 reads MDHEN; CDR2 reads SYDVKM. This clonotype originated in a man in his forties in good health and CMV-seropositive. The sequenced sample was PBMCs. V is TRBV28 and J is TRBJ2-3; TRBD1 aligns across 10 bases. The CDR3: CASSLLRTGGDGDTQYF. The CDR3 region has the DNA TGTGCCAGCAGTCTATTGCGGACAGGGGGAGATGGAGATACGCAGTATTTT.